What follows is one TCR beta chain and its context. The CDR3 totals 14 residues. The germline CDR1 and CDR2 sequences are ENHRY and SYGVKD. V lost 7 bases to trimming and J lost 4 bases, with 16 bases between them. The data belong to a study of blood T cell repertoires in COVID-19. Study details: COVID-19 samples, acute and convalescent, were from the United States, Italy and Spain.

Enrollees, roughly 18 to 90 years old, lived in 24 US areas. Each participant's cohort was designated according to participant-reported clinical history. Per the authors' pipeline: Amplification of reference gene primers was used by the study to estimate nucleated cell counts. TCRdb's copy holds only in-frame clones and misses some; the assay was immunoSEQ multiplex PCR. V, J and clone size reflect that table, while D and trimming were determined from the DNA. The data show some 170,000 clones, with about 90% seen just once and 1% to 1.5% held by the top ten. Sequencing was performed on PBMCs or T cells enriched from blood (not recorded which). The genes are TRBV10-3 and TRBJ1-2, with a possible D match to TRBD1 (5 bases). The receptor was derived from a human donor with acute COVID-19. The donor label of this sample is uncertain. The CDR3 here is CAIMGGERSYGYTF. DNA of the CDR3: TGTGCCATCATGGGAGGGGAAAGGAGCTATGGCTACACCTTC.